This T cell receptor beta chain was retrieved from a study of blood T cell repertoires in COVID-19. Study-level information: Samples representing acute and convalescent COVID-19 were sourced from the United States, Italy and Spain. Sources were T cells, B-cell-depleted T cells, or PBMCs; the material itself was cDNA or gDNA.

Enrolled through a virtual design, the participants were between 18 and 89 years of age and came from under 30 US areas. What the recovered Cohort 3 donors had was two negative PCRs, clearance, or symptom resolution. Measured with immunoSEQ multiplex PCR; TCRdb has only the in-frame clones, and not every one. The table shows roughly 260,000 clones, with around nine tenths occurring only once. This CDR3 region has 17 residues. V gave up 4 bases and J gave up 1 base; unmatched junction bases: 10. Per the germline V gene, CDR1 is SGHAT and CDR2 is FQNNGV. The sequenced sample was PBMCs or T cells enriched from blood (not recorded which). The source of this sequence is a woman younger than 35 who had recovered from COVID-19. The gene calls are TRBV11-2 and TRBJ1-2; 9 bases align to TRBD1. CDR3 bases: TGTGCCAGCAGCTCGAACAGGGGGCGCAGGGGTAACTATGGCTACACCTTC. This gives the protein CASSSNRGRRGNYGYTF. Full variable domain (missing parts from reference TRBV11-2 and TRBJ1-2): EAGVAQSPRYKIIEKRQSVAFWCNPISGHATLYWYQQILGQGPKLLIQFQNNGVVDDSQLPKDRFSAERLKGVDSTLKIQPAKLEDSAVYLCASSSNRGRRGNYGYTFGSGTRLTVV.